This TCR beta chain comes out of a study of T cell repertoires in cytomegalovirus infection. Turning to the study itself: Both CMV infection and a matching HLA type were indicated by public TCR beta signatures.

TCRdb recomputed calls from the reads with MiXCR, one row per CDR3 protein. The data contain 300,000 or so distinct CDR3 sequences, 20% to 30% of them singletons. V shed 2 bases and J shed 5 bases, with 9 bases lying between them. The CDR3 covers 13 residues. Germline V gene lookup returns CDR1 MNHEY and CDR2 SVGEGT. This receptor was taken from a human donor in good health (CMV status not recorded). Some clones in this sample may be carry-over from other donors' samples. The sample comprised PBMCs. V gene TRBV6-2 or TRBV6-3 combines with J gene TRBJ2-5, with D perhaps matching TRBD1 (5 bases). This CDR3 is CASSYAGMETQYF. Here the CDR3 DNA reads TGTGCCAGCAGTTACGCAGGGATGGAGACCCAGTACTTC.